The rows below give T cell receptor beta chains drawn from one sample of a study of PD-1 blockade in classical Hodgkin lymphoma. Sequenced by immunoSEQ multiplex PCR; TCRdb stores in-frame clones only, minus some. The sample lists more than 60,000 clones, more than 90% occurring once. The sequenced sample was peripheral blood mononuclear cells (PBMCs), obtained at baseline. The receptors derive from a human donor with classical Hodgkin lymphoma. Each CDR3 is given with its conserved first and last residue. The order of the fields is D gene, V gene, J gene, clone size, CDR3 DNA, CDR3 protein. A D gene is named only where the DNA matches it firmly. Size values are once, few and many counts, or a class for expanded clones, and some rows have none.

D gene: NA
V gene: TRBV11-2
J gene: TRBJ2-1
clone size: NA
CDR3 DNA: TGTGCCAGCAGCTTAGAGGGTAGAGGGTTTTACAATGAGCAGTTCTTC
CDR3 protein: CASSLEGRGFYNEQFF

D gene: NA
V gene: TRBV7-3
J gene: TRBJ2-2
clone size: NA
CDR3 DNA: TGTGCCAGCAGCTCCGGGGACGGGACGAACACCGGGGAGCTGTTTTTT
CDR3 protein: CASSSGDGTNTGELFF

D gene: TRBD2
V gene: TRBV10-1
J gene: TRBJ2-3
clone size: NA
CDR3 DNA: TGCGCCAGCCCGAGGACTAGCGGGAGTAATACGCAGTATTTT
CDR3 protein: CASPRTSGSNTQYF

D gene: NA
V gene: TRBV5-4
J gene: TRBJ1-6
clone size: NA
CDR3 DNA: TGTGCCAGCAGCTTGGACAGAAGCAATTCACCCCTCCACTTT
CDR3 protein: CASSLDRSNSPLHF

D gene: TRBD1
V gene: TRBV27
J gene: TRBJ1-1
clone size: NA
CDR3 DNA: TGTGCCAGCAGCCTTACAGGGGGAGGCACTGAAGCTTTCTTT
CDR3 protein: CASSLTGGGTEAFF

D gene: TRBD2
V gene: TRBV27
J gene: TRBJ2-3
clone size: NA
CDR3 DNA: TGTGCCAGCAGTTTTATGGGAGGGGGCACAGATACGCAGTATTTT
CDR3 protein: CASSFMGGGTDTQYF

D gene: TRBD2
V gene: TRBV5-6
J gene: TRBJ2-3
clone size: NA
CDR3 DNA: TGTGCCAGCAGCTTGTCTAGCGGGGGAGGAACGCAGTATTTT
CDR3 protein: CASSLSSGGGTQYF

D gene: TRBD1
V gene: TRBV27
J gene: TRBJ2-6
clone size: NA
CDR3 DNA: TGTGCCAGCATGGGGGGACAGGGGGCGGGTGGGGCCAACGTCCTGACTTTC
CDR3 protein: CASMGGQGAGGANVLTF

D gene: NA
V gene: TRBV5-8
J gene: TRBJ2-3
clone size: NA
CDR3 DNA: TGTGCCAGCAGCCACGGACAGACGCCTCGCACAGATACGCAGTATTTT
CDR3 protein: CASSHGQTPRTDTQYF

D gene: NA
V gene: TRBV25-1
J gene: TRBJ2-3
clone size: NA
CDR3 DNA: TGTGCCAGCAGTGATTGGGGTAGTGGGTCAGATACGCAGTATTTT
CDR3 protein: CASSDWGSGSDTQYF

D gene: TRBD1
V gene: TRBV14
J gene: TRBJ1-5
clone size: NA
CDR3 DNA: TGTGCCAGCAGCGGAAAAACCTGGACAGGGATTAATCGGTTCAATCAGCCCCAGCATTTT
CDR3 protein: CASSGKTWTGINRFNQPQHF

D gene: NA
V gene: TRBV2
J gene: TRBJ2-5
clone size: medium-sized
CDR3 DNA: TGTGCCAGCAGTGGAAGATCTTTGGGAGAGACCCAGTACTTC
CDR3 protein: CASSGRSLGETQYF

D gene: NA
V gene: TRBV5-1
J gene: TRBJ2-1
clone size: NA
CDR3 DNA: TGCGCCAGCAGCTTGGAGAGTTTCGATGAGCAGTTCTTC
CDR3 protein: CASSLESFDEQFF

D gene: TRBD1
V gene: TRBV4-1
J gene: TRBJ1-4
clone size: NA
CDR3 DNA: TGCGCCAGCAGCCAAGATCGGGGGGGACAGCCGCTTTCTAATGAAAAACTGTTTTTT
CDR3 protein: CASSQDRGGQPLSNEKLFF

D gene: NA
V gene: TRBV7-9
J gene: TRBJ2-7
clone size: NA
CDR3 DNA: TGTGCCAGCAGCTTATTGGATTCTGGGGGGGAGCAGTACTTC
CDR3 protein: CASSLLDSGGEQYF

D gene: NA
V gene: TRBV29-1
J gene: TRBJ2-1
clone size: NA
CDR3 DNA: TGCAGCGTTGAATTACCTCGGACAGACTACAATGAGCAGTTCTTC
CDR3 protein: CSVELPRTDYNEQFF

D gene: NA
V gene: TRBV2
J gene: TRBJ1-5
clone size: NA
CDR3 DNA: TGTGCCAGCAGTCGCACTGGACTAAATCAGCCCCAGCATTTT
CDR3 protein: CASSRTGLNQPQHF

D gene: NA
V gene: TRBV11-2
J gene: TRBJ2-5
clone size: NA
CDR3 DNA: TGTGCCAGCAGCTTTTTGCCTGGTAGCGGTGGGCAAGAGACCCAGTACTTC
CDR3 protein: CASSFLPGSGGQETQYF

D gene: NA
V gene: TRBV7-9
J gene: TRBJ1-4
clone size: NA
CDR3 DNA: TGTGCCAGCAGCGACTCCTTACTCGCCGAAAAACTGTTTTTT
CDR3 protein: CASSDSLLAEKLFF

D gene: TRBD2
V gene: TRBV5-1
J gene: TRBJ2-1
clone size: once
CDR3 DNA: TGCGCCAGCAGCTTACTAGCGGGGGTGAACAATGAGCAGTTCTTC
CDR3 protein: CASSLLAGVNNEQFF

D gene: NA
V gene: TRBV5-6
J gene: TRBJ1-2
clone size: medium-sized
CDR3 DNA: TGTGCCAGCAGCTTGGCCGTGGGGGGCTCCTATGGCTACACCTTC
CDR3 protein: CASSLAVGGSYGYTF

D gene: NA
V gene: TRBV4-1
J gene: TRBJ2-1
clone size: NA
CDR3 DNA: TGCGCCAGCAGCCAAGGGACCCCTGAGCAGTTCTTC
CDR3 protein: CASSQGTPEQFF

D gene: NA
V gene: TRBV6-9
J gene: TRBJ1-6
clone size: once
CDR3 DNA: TGTGCCAGCAGTTACCTTGGACCGAATAATTCACCCCTCCACTTT
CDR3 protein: CASSYLGPNNSPLHF

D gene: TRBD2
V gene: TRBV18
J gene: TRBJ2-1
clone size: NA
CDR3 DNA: TGTGCCAGCTCACCATCTAGCGGGGGAACCAATGAGCAGTTCTTC
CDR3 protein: CASSPSSGGTNEQFF

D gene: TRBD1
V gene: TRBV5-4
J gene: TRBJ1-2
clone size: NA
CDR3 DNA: TGTGCCAGCAGCTCCATAGGACAGGGGCTTAACTATGGCTACACCTTC
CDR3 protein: CASSSIGQGLNYGYTF

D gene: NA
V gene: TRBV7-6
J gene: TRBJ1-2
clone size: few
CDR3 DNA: TGTGCCAGCAGCTTAGTCGCAGGATCGGATGGCTACACCTTC
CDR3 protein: CASSLVAGSDGYTF

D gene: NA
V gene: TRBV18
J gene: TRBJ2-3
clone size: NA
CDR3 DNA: TGTGCCAGCTCACGGTCTGGGGCTCCAGATACGCAGTATTTT
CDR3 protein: CASSRSGAPDTQYF

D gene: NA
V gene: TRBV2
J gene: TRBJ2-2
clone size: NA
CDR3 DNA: TGTGCCAGCAGACCCAGGGTAAACACCGGGGAGCTGTTTTTT
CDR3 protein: CASRPRVNTGELFF

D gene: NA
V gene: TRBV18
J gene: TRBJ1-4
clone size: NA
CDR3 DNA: TGTGCCAGCTCAGAAGTGAATCAGTTAATGACGCTGTTTTTT
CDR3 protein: CASSEVNQLMTLFF

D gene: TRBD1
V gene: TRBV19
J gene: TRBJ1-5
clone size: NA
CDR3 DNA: TGTGCCAGTAGTCCGCAACAGGGGAGTCAGCCCCAGCATTTT
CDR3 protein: CASSPQQGSQPQHF

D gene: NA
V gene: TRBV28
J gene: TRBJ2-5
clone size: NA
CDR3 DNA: TGTGCCAGCAGTGCATCCCTCGGGGCTAGTTTTCAAGAGACCCAGTACTTC
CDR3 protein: CASSASLGASFQETQYF

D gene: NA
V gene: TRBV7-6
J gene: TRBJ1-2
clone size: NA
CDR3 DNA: TGTGCCAGCAGCCAAGGGGGGGAAGCTAACTATGGCTACACCTTC
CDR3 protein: CASSQGGEANYGYTF

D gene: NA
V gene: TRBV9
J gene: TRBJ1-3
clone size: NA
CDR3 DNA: TGTGCCAGCAGCGTGGGTTCCGAAGACTCTGGAAACACCATATATTTT
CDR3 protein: CASSVGSEDSGNTIYF

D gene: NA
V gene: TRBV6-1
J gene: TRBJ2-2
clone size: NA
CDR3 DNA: TGTGCCAGCAGTGCTTCCCAGGAGAACACCGGGGAGCTGTTTTTT
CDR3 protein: CASSASQENTGELFF

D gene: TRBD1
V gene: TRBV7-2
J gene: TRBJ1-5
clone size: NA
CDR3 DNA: TGTGCCAGCAGCTTAGTGGGGACAGGGATACAGCCCCAGCATTTT
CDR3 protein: CASSLVGTGIQPQHF

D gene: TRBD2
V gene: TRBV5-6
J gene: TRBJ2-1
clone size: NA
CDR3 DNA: TGTGCCAGCAGAAAACTAGCGGGGGGGCGTGGTGAGCAGTTCTTC
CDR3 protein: CASRKLAGGRGEQFF

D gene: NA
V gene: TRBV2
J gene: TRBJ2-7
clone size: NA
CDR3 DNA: TGTGCCAGCAGTCCTCAGGGGGGCCCCTACGAGCAGTACTTC
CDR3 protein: CASSPQGGPYEQYF

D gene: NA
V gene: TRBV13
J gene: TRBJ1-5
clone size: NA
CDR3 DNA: TGTGCCAGCAGCTTAGGTCCGGATCCCAATCAGCCCCAGCATTTT
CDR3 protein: CASSLGPDPNQPQHF

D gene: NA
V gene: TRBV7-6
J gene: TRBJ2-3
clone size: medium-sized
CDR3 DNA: TGTGCCAGCAGCTTAGGGATAGATCTTTCAGATACGCAGTATTTT
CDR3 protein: CASSLGIDLSDTQYF

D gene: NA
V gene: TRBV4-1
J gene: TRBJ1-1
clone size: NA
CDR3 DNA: TGCGCCAGCAGCCAAGATTCCCTTCAAGCTTTCTTT
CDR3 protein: CASSQDSLQAFF

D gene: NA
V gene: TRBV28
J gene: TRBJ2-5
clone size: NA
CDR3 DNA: TGTGCCAGCAGGCATTCCGGGGCCACAGCCCCCCAAGAGACCCAGTACTTC
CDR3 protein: CASRHSGATAPQETQYF

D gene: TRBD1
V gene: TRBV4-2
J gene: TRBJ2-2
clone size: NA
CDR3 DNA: TGTGCCAGCAGCCAAGATTTGGGACAGGGGGCCGGCACCGGGGAGCTGTTTTTT
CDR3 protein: CASSQDLGQGAGTGELFF